The 25 T cell receptor beta chains below come from one sample, sequenced in a study of T cells after yellow fever vaccination. Each CDR3 protein gets one entry after TCRdb re-called the 5' RACE reads with MiXCR. The repertoire consists of 230,000 or so distinct CDR3 sequences, with roughly 3.7% occurring once and the leading ten covering about 19%. Source: PBMCs, taken 15 days after the yellow fever booster vaccination. These receptor sequences come from a young man who received the YFV17D yellow fever vaccine.

This clonotype was seen ten or more times. V and J are TRBV5-8 and TRBJ1-1; 12 bases line up with TRBD1. The germline CDR1 and CDR2 sequences are SGHTS and YDEGEE. V lost 4 bases to trimming and J lost 2 bases; unmatched junction nucleotides: 6. CDR3 length: 16 amino acids. As DNA, the CDR3 is TGTGCCAGCAGCCCGAAAGGGACAGGGGGCAACACTGAAGCTTTCTTT. Amino acid sequence: CASSPKGTGGNTEAFF.

At least ten counts were recorded for this clonotype. The chain joins TRBV7-9 to TRBJ1-5, with D unresolved. Trimming took 6 bases from V and 1 from J, leaving 13 bases between them. The CDR3 sequence is 15 residues long. Germline V gene sequence: CDR1 SEHNR, CDR2 FQNEAQ (reference sequence). Written as DNA, the CDR3 is TGTGCCAGCAGTCGTGACTCCGGGAGCAATCAGCCCCAGCATTTT. Protein: CASSRDSGSNQPQHF.

The V and J genes are TRBV20-1 and TRBJ2-3; 8 bases align to TRBD2. Germline assignment: CDR1 DFQATT and CDR2 SNEGSKA (reference sequence). Trimming at V came to 2 bases and at J to 2 bases, leaving 3 bases not matched to a gene. The CDR3 totals 14 residues. The CDR3 DNA reads TGCAGTGCTAGAAAGCGGGGGAACACAGATACGCAGTATTTT. It specifies CSARKRGNTDTQYF.

This clonotype was observed at least ten times. This chain uses TRBV20-1 with TRBJ2-1; 7 nucleotides agree with TRBD2. CDR1 is DFQATT and CDR2 is SNEGSKA in the germline V gene (reference sequence). The CDR3 covers 14 residues. Germline trimming cut 1 base from V and 5 bases from J; bases unmatched to any gene: 5. CDR3 residues: CSARVASGNNEQFF. CDR3 nucleotides: TGCAGTGCTAGAGTGGCTAGCGGCAACAATGAGCAGTTCTTC.

The chain carries TRBV4-1 and TRBJ1-4, with 7 bases aligning to TRBD1. V shed 1 base and J 5 bases; nucleotides not matched to a gene: 4. This CDR3 spans 15 amino acids. Looked up from germline, CDR1 is MGHRA and CDR2 is YSYEKL. This CDR3 reads CASSQGWDSNEKLFF. The CDR3, as DNA: TGCGCCAGCAGCCAAGGATGGGACAGCAATGAAAAACTGTTTTTT.

At least ten counts were recorded for this clonotype. The chain has TRBV4-3 and TRBJ2-2; D call uncertain. V gave up 0 bases and J gave up 5 bases, with 10 bases separating them. Germline assignment: CDR1 LGHNA and CDR2 YSLEER. The CDR3 extends over 15 amino acids. CDR3 sequence: CASSQDPVGTGELFF. The CDR3 DNA follows: TGCGCCAGCAGCCAAGATCCGGTGGGAACCGGGGAGCTGTTTTTT.

The sample holds many counts of this clonotype. V and J are TRBV7-2 and TRBJ2-5; either TRBD1 or TRBD2 may fit D (5 bases each). V lost 7 bases and J 0 bases, leaving 9 bases between the germline ends. Looked up from germline, CDR1 is SGHTA and CDR2 is FQGNSA. This CDR3 region has 13 residues. This CDR3 is CASIRGHQETQYF. Written as DNA, the CDR3 is TGTGCCAGCATAAGGGGACACCAAGAGACCCAGTACTTC.

The table lists this clonotype with many counts. The chain uses TRBV6-5 and TRBJ2-5; D may be TRBD1 (5 bases). The V end was cut by 5 bases, the J end by 2 bases, with 9 bases between. This CDR3 is built from 13 residues. Germline V gene sequence: CDR1 MNHEY, CDR2 SVGAGI. The CDR3 nucleotides are TGTGCCAGCAGTAAACGACAGCAAGAGACCCAGTACTTC. It specifies CASSKRQQETQYF.

The rearrangement links TRBV5-1 to TRBJ2-5; TRBD2 aligns across 9 bases. V shed 1 base and J 5 bases; nucleotides not matched to a gene: 9. The CDR3 has 16 residues. The germline CDR1 and CDR2 sequences are SGHRS and YFSETQ. In nucleotides, the CDR3 is TGCGCCAGCAGCTTGATCCCTAGCGGGGCCCGGGAGACCCAGTACTTC. It encodes CASSLIPSGARETQYF.

This clonotype was recorded at least ten times. The chain links TRBV20-1 to TRBJ2-4; tentative D call: TRBD1 (6 bases). The length of the CDR3 is 14 residues. Deletions cut 0 bases from V and 8 bases from J, with 14 bases between. Germline V CDR1 and CDR2: DFQATT, SNEGSKA (reference sequence). CDR3 residues: CSARDAGVRDIQYF. The CDR3 DNA sequence: TGCAGTGCTAGAGATGCAGGGGTTCGGGACATTCAGTACTTC.

This clonotype was detected ten times or more. This chain's CDR3 is CASSLSGGNSNQPQHF. CDR3 sequence (DNA): TGTGCCAGCAGCTTAAGCGGGGGCAATAGCAATCAGCCCCAGCATTTT. The genes are TRBV7-6 and TRBJ1-5; the D gene is possibly TRBD1 (6 bases). V was cut by 2 bases and J by 0 bases, with 11 bases left in between. The CDR3 covers 16 residues. Per the germline V gene, CDR1 is SGHVS and CDR2 is FNYEAQ.

This clonotype was observed a few times. This chain joins TRBV10-2 and TRBJ1-5; D gene ambiguous. The V and J ends lost 2 bases and 3 bases respectively, with 5 bases between them. Germline-derived CDR1 and CDR2 are WSHSY and SAAADI. The CDR3 is made up of 13 amino acids. As DNA, the CDR3 is TGCGCCAGCAGTGAGGGATTCAATCAGCCCCAGCATTTT. The encoded protein is CASSEGFNQPQHF.

The DNA of the CDR3 is TGTGCCAGTTTGACAGGATCGAAAAACACCATATATTTT. Protein sequence: CASLTGSKNTIYF. The chain couples TRBV2 to TRBJ1-3, with D perhaps matching TRBD1 (6 bases). This CDR3 is built from 13 residues. Per the germline V gene, CDR1 is SNHLY and CDR2 is FYNNEI. Deletions cut 9 bases from V and 6 bases from J, with 15 bases between.

The gene calls are TRBV12-3 or TRBV12-4 and TRBJ2-1, with D tentatively TRBD2 (6 bases). The V end lost 4 bases, the J end lost 5 bases, and 18 bases lay between the germline ends. The CDR3 covers 16 residues. For the CDR3, the DNA is TGTGCCAGCAGTTCCCTCCGGGGCGGGGAGGACAATGAGCAGTTCTTC. It specifies CASSSLRGGEDNEQFF.

The table lists this clonotype with many counts. The V call is TRBV28, the J call TRBJ1-5; 9 nucleotides match TRBD1. The V gene's germline CDR1 is MDHEN and CDR2 SYDVKM. With 6 bases clipped from V and 2 bases from J, the junction kept 2 bases outside the gene matches. The CDR3 extends over 14 amino acids. CDR3 amino acids: CASSTGGGNQPQHF. The CDR3 nucleotides are TGTGCCAGCAGCACAGGGGGCGGCAATCAGCCCCAGCATTTT.

This clonotype was seen ten or more times. CDR3 DNA sequence: TGCGCCAGCAGCTGGCGGACAGGGGTAGATTCACCCCTCCACTTT. This codes for CASSWRTGVDSPLHF. J is TRBJ1-6 and V is TRBV5-1, with 9 positions matching TRBD1. The CDR3 is 15 residues long. Germline CDR1 is SGHRS and CDR2 is YFSETQ. The trim removed 3 bases at V and 8 bases at J, leaving 6 bases unmatched.

At least ten counts were recorded for this clonotype. The CDR3 DNA is TGTGCCAGCAGCGTTGGGGACGGACCCTACGAGCAGTACTTC. Protein product: CASSVGDGPYEQYF. The chain is built from TRBV5-6 and TRBJ2-7, with D perhaps given as TRBD1 or TRBD2 (5 bases each). The V gene's germline CDR1 is SGHDT and CDR2 YYEEEE. V lost 4 bases and J lost 2, with 13 bases in between. This CDR3 spans 14 amino acids.

This clonotype was detected ten times or more. The rearrangement uses TRBV12-3 or TRBV12-4 and TRBJ2-7; D is uncertain. The CDR3 spans 14 residues. V lost 2 bases, J lost 0 bases, and 8 bases lay in between. The CDR3 protein is CASSLSYSSYEQYF. CDR3 nucleotide sequence: TGTGCCAGCAGTTTAAGCTATTCCTCCTACGAGCAGTACTTC.

This clonotype was counted between two and nine times. This chain uses TRBV12-3 or TRBV12-4 with TRBJ1-6, with 7 bases fitting TRBD1. The J segment lost 10 bases and the V segment lost 6 bases, leaving 9 bases of the junction unmatched. This CDR3 has 14 amino acids. CDR3 DNA sequence: TGTGCCAGCAGGGTGACAGGGTCGGAATCACCCCTCCACTTT. Amino acid sequence: CASRVTGSESPLHF.

The sample holds many counts of this clonotype. J is TRBJ1-1 and V is TRBV6-5; D perhaps matches TRBD1 (6 bases). The CDR3 spans 12 residues. The germline V gene has CDR1 MNHEY and CDR2 SVGAGI. Trimming shortened V by 6 bases and J by 4 bases, and 9 bases separated the two germline ends. CDR3 amino acids: CASRRGATEAFF. CDR3 nucleotide sequence: TGTGCCAGCAGAAGGGGGGCCACTGAAGCTTTCTTT.

This clonotype was counted only a few times. The chain employs TRBV5-6 and TRBJ2-3; TRBD2 might be the D (6 bases). The germline CDR1 and CDR2 sequences are SGHDT and YYEEEE. The CDR3 runs to 13 residues. Trimming took 5 bases from V and 2 from J, leaving 9 bases between them. CDR3 protein: CASSRENTDTQYF. CDR3 nucleotide sequence: TGTGCCAGCAGTCGGGAGAACACAGATACGCAGTATTTT.

This clonotype was observed many times. The CDR3 loop is CSARDRKGLLETQYF. The CDR3 DNA sequence: TGCAGTGCTAGAGATCGGAAAGGGCTCCTGGAGACCCAGTACTTC. The chain combines TRBV20-1 with TRBJ2-5; D call uncertain. Trimming cost V 0 bases and J 5 bases, with 16 bases left between them. Looked up from germline, CDR1 is DFQATT and CDR2 is SNEGSKA (reference sequence). The CDR3 loop spans 15 amino acids.

This clonotype appeared many times. The chain links TRBV6-5 to TRBJ2-3; 8 nucleotides match TRBD2. This CDR3 region has 15 residues. CDR1 is MNHEY, CDR2 SVGAGI, per germline. V lost 8 bases and J lost 2; bases outside the gene matches: 9. CDR3 sequence: CASGYSGGITDTQYF. CDR3 nucleotides: TGTGCCAGCGGGTACTCGGGGGGGATCACAGATACGCAGTATTTT.

This clonotype was found a few times. The chain recombines TRBV4-3 with TRBJ2-3; no firm D call. Germline V gene sequence: CDR1 LGHNA, CDR2 YSLEER. Trimming stripped 2 bases from V and 0 bases from J, with 6 bases between. This CDR3 has 14 amino acids. The CDR3 DNA is TGCGCCAGCAGCCAATATACTAGCACAGATACGCAGTATTTT. It specifies CASSQYTSTDTQYF.

This clonotype was observed many times. This chain uses TRBV5-1 with TRBJ1-1; 9 bases align to TRBD1. Germline V gene lookup returns CDR1 SGHRS and CDR2 YFSETQ. This CDR3 spans 15 amino acids. The V segment lost 0 bases and the J segment 3 bases; nucleotides outside the gene matches: 3. CDR3 residues: CASSLGRDRDTEAFF. CDR3 coding DNA: TGCGCCAGCAGCTTGGGCCGGGACAGGGACACTGAAGCTTTCTTT. Variable domain in full (rest from reference TRBV5-1 and TRBJ1-1): KAGVTQTPRYLIKTRGQQVTLSCSPISGHRSVSWYQQTPGQGLQFLFEYFSETQRNKGNFPGRFSGRQFSNSRSEMNVSTLELGDSALYLCASSLGRDRDTEAFFGQGTRLTVV.